These 23 T cell receptor beta chains originate from one sample sequenced in a study of blood T cell repertoires in COVID-19. Profiled with immunoSEQ multiplex PCR; TCRdb holds only in-frame clones, not every one. The data hold 60,000 to 95,000 clones, with about 91% observed a single time. The sequenced sample was peripheral blood. The source of these receptors is a woman aged 50 to 65 with acute or convalescent COVID-19.

The rearrangement uses TRBV7-2 and TRBJ2-1; D not certain. This CDR3 comprises 14 residues. Germline V gene sequence: CDR1 SGHTA, CDR2 FQGNSA. Trimming stripped 3 bases from V and 3 bases from J, with 9 bases between. The CDR3 sequence: CASSFEALYNEQFF. CDR3 bases: TGTGCCAGCAGCTTCGAGGCACTCTACAATGAGCAGTTCTTC.

This rearrangement joins TRBV7-3 to TRBJ1-1; D gene unclear. V gave up 5 bases and J gave up 1 base, with 11 bases separating them. The CDR3 contains 14 residues. The germline CDR1 and CDR2 sequences are SGHTA and FQGTGA. The CDR3 spells CASSATGRNTEAFF. CDR3 sequence (DNA): TGTGCCAGCAGCGCTACGGGTCGGAACACTGAAGCTTTCTTT.

The J gene is TRBJ1-6, the V gene TRBV2, with 7 positions matching TRBD1. From germline, CDR1 is SNHLY and CDR2 FYNNEI. V lost 6 bases, J lost 7 bases, and 6 bases stayed unmatched. The CDR3 runs 14 residues. The DNA of the CDR3 is TGTGCCAGCAGGATTACAGGGGCGAATTCACCCCTCCACTTT. This encodes CASRITGANSPLHF.

This clone was picked up a small number of times. The chain recombines TRBV7-9 with TRBJ1-1; 11 bases are a match to TRBD1. The CDR3 runs to 14 residues. With V trimmed by 5 bases and J by 5 bases, 4 bases remained unmatched. CDR1 and CDR2 (germline): SEHNR, FQNEAQ (reference sequence). This CDR3 reads CASSRTGGLTEAFF. As DNA, the CDR3 is TGTGCCAGCAGCCGGACAGGGGGCTTGACTGAAGCTTTCTTT.

J is TRBJ2-7 and V is TRBV3-1 (or the pseudogene TRBV3-2); weak D call: TRBD2 (5 bases). This CDR3 has 15 residues. Germline values: CDR1 LGHDT, CDR2 YNNKEL (reference sequence). Between the trimmed V and J ends, which lost 1 base and 4 bases, there was a span of 14 bases. The DNA for the CDR3 is TGTGCCAGCAGCCAAGTACCAGGACTTCAATACGAGCAGTACTTC. It codes for CASSQVPGLQYEQYF.

The genes are TRBV5-1 and TRBJ2-3; a weak D match, TRBD1 (6 bases). CDR1 is SGHRS, CDR2 YFSETQ, per germline. The CDR3 is 14 residues long. Trimming removed 2 bases from V and 4 bases from J, with 11 bases in between. This CDR3 is CASSFQGPPDTQYF. The CDR3 coding sequence is TGCGCCAGCAGCTTCCAGGGGCCACCAGATACGCAGTATTTT.

The chain is built from TRBV5-4 and TRBJ2-5; maybe TRBD1 (6 bases). Trimming pared 0 bases from V and 2 bases from J, leaving 11 bases between. Germline V gene sequence: CDR1 SGHNT, CDR2 YYREEE (reference sequence). The CDR3 has 15 residues. This CDR3 is CASSLARGVQETQYF. CDR3 DNA sequence: TGTGCCAGCAGCTTGGCCAGGGGCGTACAAGAGACCCAGTACTTC.

The chain is built from TRBV11-2 and TRBJ2-3; a weak D match, TRBD2 (6 bases). The CDR3 runs 18 residues. Per the germline V gene, CDR1 is SGHAT and CDR2 is FQNNGV. Trimming took 2 bases from V and 2 from J, leaving 20 bases between them. The CDR3 DNA sequence: TGTGCCAGCAGCTTACGTACCAACGCCCGGGGGACCACAGATACGCAGTATTTT. Translation gives CASSLRTNARGTTDTQYF.

The gene calls are TRBV6-4 and TRBJ2-2; TRBD2 matches at 8 bases. The CDR3 loop spans 16 amino acids. Germline assignment: CDR1 MRHNA and CDR2 SNTAGT. The V gene end was trimmed by 5 bases and the J gene end by 6 bases; junction bases not matched to a gene: 11. In DNA, the CDR3 is TGTGCCAGCAGTCAATCTGGGGCTAGCGGGTCCGGGGAGCTGTTTTTT. It is translated as CASSQSGASGSGELFF.

The chain joins TRBV7-2 to TRBJ1-5; D ambiguous. This CDR3 is 15 amino acids long. The germline CDR1 and CDR2 sequences are SGHTA and FQGNSA. The V end lost 2 bases, the J end lost 9 bases, and 17 bases lay between the germline ends. CDR3 nucleotides: TGTGCCAGCAGCTTAATGGGAGGTGAACCCCCGCCCCAGCATTTT. Amino acid sequence: CASSLMGGEPPPQHF. The full variable domain, its missing parts supplied by reference TRBV7-2 and TRBJ1-5, is GAGVSQSPSNKVTEKGKDVELRCDPISGHTALYWYRQSLGQGLEFLIYFQGNSAPDKSGLPSDRFSAERTGGSVSTLTIQRTQQEDSAVYLCASSLMGGEPPPQHFGDGTRLSIL.

This clone was recorded a few times. The chain recombines TRBV14 with TRBJ1-6; 7 positions agree with TRBD1. Germline lookup yields CDR1 SGHDN and CDR2 FVKESK. Trimming cost V 5 bases and J 5 bases; bases outside gene matches: 6. This CDR3 comprises 15 residues. CDR3 DNA: TGTGCCAGCAGCGGGACGGGGACAGATAATTCACCCCTCCACTTT. Its protein product is CASSGTGTDNSPLHF.

The V call is TRBV28, the J call TRBJ1-1; TRBD1 matches at 7 bases. Losses at the gene ends were 6 bases for V and 5 bases for J; bases not matched to a gene: 9. Germline assignment: CDR1 MDHEN and CDR2 SYDVKM. The CDR3 runs to 14 residues. The CDR3 here is CASSRGTVGTEAFF. CDR3 nucleotide sequence: TGTGCCAGCAGCCGAGGGACAGTCGGGACTGAAGCTTTCTTT.

This clone was recorded once. V is TRBV11-3 and J is TRBJ2-3; D not resolved. The germline gives CDR1 SGHNT, CDR2 YENEEA. The CDR3 has 13 residues. V gave up 0 bases and J gave up 2 bases, with 3 bases separating them. The chain's CDR3 is CASSLDSTDTQYF. DNA for the CDR3: TGTGCCAGCAGCTTAGACTCCACAGATACGCAGTATTTT.

CDR3 sequence: CASRDSGQGGYEQYF. CDR3 nucleotide sequence: TGTGCCAGCAGGGACTCCGGACAGGGAGGTTACGAGCAGTACTTC. The V call is TRBV14, the J call TRBJ2-7, with 8 bases lining up with TRBD1. The CDR3 consists of 15 residues. The J segment lost 4 bases and the V segment lost 6 bases, leaving 11 bases of the junction unmatched. CDR1 SGHDN and CDR2 FVKESK come from the germline V gene.

V usage is TRBV7-6 and J usage is TRBJ1-1; D possibly corresponds to TRBD1 (5 bases). Per germline, CDR1 SGHVS and CDR2 FNYEAQ. The CDR3 spans 15 residues. V was clipped by 4 bases and J by 1 base, with 13 bases between them. The CDR3 nucleotides read TGTGCCAGCAGCTCCTCCTCCCAGGGGAACACTGAAGCTTTCTTT. This encodes CASSSSSQGNTEAFF. The full variable domain, with the rest looked up from reference TRBV7-6 and TRBJ1-1, is GAGVSQSPRYKVTKRGQDVALRCDPISGHVSLYWYRQALGQGPEFLTYFNYEAQQDKSGLPNDRFSAERPEGSISTLTIQRTEQRDSAMYRCASSSSSQGNTEAFFGQGTRLTVV.

The chain has TRBV6-1 and TRBJ1-2; possible D gene TRBD1, 5 bases. This CDR3 has 17 residues. Germline CDR1 is MNHNS and CDR2 is SASEGT. V lost 1 base to trimming and J lost 4 bases, with 19 bases between them. The chain's CDR3 is CASSEVGSTEYFYGYTF. CDR3 DNA: TGTGCCAGCAGTGAAGTTGGTTCGACAGAATATTTCTATGGCTACACCTTC.

The chain recombines TRBV30 with TRBJ2-2, with D possibly matching TRBD2 (5 bases). With 4 bases removed from V and 3 bases from J, the gap between germline ends came to 12 bases. The length of the CDR3 is 14 residues. Germline V gene sequence: CDR1 GTSNPN, CDR2 SVGIG (reference sequence). CDR3 in amino acids: CAWNRRWDTGELFF. The CDR3 coding sequence is TGTGCCTGGAATAGGAGGTGGGACACCGGGGAGCTGTTTTTT.

V gene TRBV6-5 combines with J gene TRBJ1-1; weak D call: TRBD1 (6 bases). Germline values: CDR1 MNHEY, CDR2 SVGAGI. The CDR3 runs to 12 residues. Trimming shortened V by 6 bases and J by 3 bases, and 8 bases separated the two germline ends. The CDR3 here is CASRDRYTEAFF. The CDR3 coding sequence is TGTGCCAGCAGAGACAGGTACACTGAAGCTTTCTTT.

This chain uses TRBV5-1 with TRBJ2-2; D gene unclear. The length of the CDR3 is 15 residues. The V and J ends lost 0 bases and 8 bases respectively, with 14 bases between them. The V gene's germline CDR1 is SGHRS and CDR2 YFSETQ. The CDR3 region is CASSLASAQSGELFF. The CDR3 coding sequence is TGCGCCAGCAGCTTGGCCAGTGCCCAAAGTGGGGAGCTGTTTTTT.

This sequence joins TRBV10-2 and TRBJ2-1; TRBD2 aligns across 10 bases. With V trimmed by 8 bases and J by 9 bases, 13 bases remained unmatched. CDR3 length equals 15 residues. Germline V gene sequence: CDR1 WSHSY, CDR2 SAAADI. Here the CDR3 reads CASGRSGGATFEQFF. The CDR3 nucleotides are TGCGCCAGCGGGCGAAGCGGGGGGGCTACGTTTGAGCAGTTCTTC.

This clone was counted a few times. The rearrangement joins TRBV6-5 to TRBJ1-2, with D possibly matching TRBD1 (6 bases). V shed 7 bases and J shed 4 bases, with 16 bases lying between them. The CDR3 is 14 residues long. Germline CDR1 and CDR2: MNHEY and SVGAGI. The CDR3 spells CASNQDRTTYGYTF. In DNA, the CDR3 is TGTGCCAGCAACCAAGACAGGACCACCTATGGCTACACCTTC.

The chain uses TRBV19 and TRBJ1-6, with D perhaps matching TRBD1 (5 bases). The germline CDR1 and CDR2 sequences are LNHDA and SQIVND (reference sequence). The CDR3 loop spans 16 amino acids. Between the trimmed V and J ends, which lost 5 bases and 7 bases, there was a span of 18 bases. The CDR3 DNA sequence: TGTGCCAGTAGTTCTCATCTCCAGGGATCCAATTCACCCCTCCACTTT. Amino acid sequence: CASSSHLQGSNSPLHF.

J is TRBJ1-5 and V is TRBV15; D call uncertain. CDR3 length: 15 residues. With 0 bases removed from V and 5 bases from J, the gap between germline ends came to 11 bases. Germline V gene sequence: CDR1 LNHNV, CDR2 YYDKDF (reference sequence). CDR3 loop: CATSRDSGQDQPQHF. The CDR3 DNA reads as TGTGCCACCAGCAGAGATAGCGGGCAGGATCAGCCCCAGCATTTT.